The rows below give T cell receptor beta chains drawn from one sample of a study of neurological immune-mediated disorders. A single record per CDR3 protein comes from TCRdb applying MiXCR to the 5' RACE reads. The sample contains 20,000 to 25,000 distinct CDR3 sequences, approximately 15% of which appear only once. The sample was PBMCs. Receptors were obtained from a female donor with HTLV-1-associated myelopathy (HAM/TSP). Each CDR3 is given with its conserved first and last residue. Each record gives: J gene, V gene, D gene, clone size, CDR3 DNA, CDR3 protein. The D gene is left open where the match is weak. Size is stated for part of the rows, as once, few or many counts, or as a class when the clone is expanded.

J gene: TRBJ2-7
V gene: TRBV7-8
D gene: .
clone size: .
CDR3 DNA: TGTGCCAGCAGCTTAGCGCTAGGGGGGGGGAGCTCCTACGAGCAGTACTTC
CDR3 protein: CASSLALGGGSSYEQYF

J gene: TRBJ2-2
V gene: TRBV9
D gene: TRBD1
clone size: many
CDR3 DNA: TGTGCCAGCAGCCCTCGACAGGGTGGAGACACCGGGGAGCTGTTTTTT
CDR3 protein: CASSPRQGGDTGELFF

J gene: TRBJ1-4
V gene: TRBV20-1
D gene: .
clone size: many
CDR3 DNA: TGCAGTGCTAGCCGCGGGTCGGGGGATGAAAAACTGTTTTTT
CDR3 protein: CSASRGSGDEKLFF

J gene: TRBJ2-7
V gene: TRBV11-3
D gene: TRBD2
clone size: many
CDR3 DNA: TGTGCCAGCAGCTTTCCAGCGGGAGCCGAGCAGTACTTC
CDR3 protein: CASSFPAGAEQYF

J gene: TRBJ2-7
V gene: TRBV10-3
D gene: .
clone size: .
CDR3 DNA: TGTGCCATCAGTGAGTCATTAGAATACTACGAGCAGTACTTC
CDR3 protein: CAISESLEYYEQYF

J gene: TRBJ2-3
V gene: TRBV5-5
D gene: .
clone size: .
CDR3 DNA: TGTGCCAGCAGCTTGTTGCCCTCTAGCACAGATACGCAGTATTTT
CDR3 protein: CASSLLPSSTDTQYF

J gene: TRBJ1-2
V gene: TRBV5-1
D gene: .
clone size: many
CDR3 DNA: TGCGCCAGCAGCGCGGGCGGATTATATGGCTACACCTTC
CDR3 protein: CASSAGGLYGYTF

J gene: TRBJ2-3
V gene: TRBV7-2
D gene: .
clone size: many
CDR3 DNA: TGTGCCAGCAGCCAGGGACTTGGATACACAGATACGCAGTATTTT
CDR3 protein: CASSQGLGYTDTQYF

J gene: TRBJ2-7
V gene: TRBV28
D gene: .
clone size: many
CDR3 DNA: TGTGCCAGCAGCTGGACACCGTCAACCTACGAGCAGTACTTC
CDR3 protein: CASSWTPSTYEQYF

J gene: TRBJ2-2
V gene: TRBV15
D gene: .
clone size: many
CDR3 DNA: TGTGCCACCAGCAGATCACAGGCGGGGGAGCTGTTTTTT
CDR3 protein: CATSRSQAGELFF

J gene: TRBJ2-2
V gene: TRBV5-1
D gene: .
clone size: many
CDR3 DNA: TGCGCCAGCAGCTTGGGTCAGCACCACGCGAACACCGGGGAGCTGTTTTTT
CDR3 protein: CASSLGQHHANTGELFF